This is a list of T cell receptor beta chains from one sample in a study of regulatory T cells in long-lasting Graves disease. TCRdb called the multiplex PCR reads again in MiXCR, with one record for every CDR3 protein. The sample consists of some 400,000 distinct CDR3 sequences, more than 13% of them appearing once. The same sample was also studied in work on T cells in Graves' hyperthyroidism and ophthalmopathy.

Material: peripheral blood mononuclear cells (PBMCs), obtained at new diagnosis, from a patient treated with antithyroid drugs. The receptors were gathered from a young woman with Graves disease. Both conserved end residues are part of each CDR3. A D gene is named only where the DNA matches it firmly. Not every row has a clone size; where given, it reads once, few, many or a size class.

V gene: TRBV18; clone size: few; J gene: TRBJ1-1; D gene: .; CDR3 protein: CASSPIPFIGGLLNTEAFF; CDR3 DNA: TGTGCCAGCTCACCAATCCCCTTCATCGGGGGCCTTCTGAACACTGAAGCTTTCTTT
V gene: TRBV28; clone size: many; J gene: TRBJ2-1; D gene: .; CDR3 protein: CASSYGTQRNNEQFF; CDR3 DNA: TGTGCCAGCAGTTATGGGACCCAAAGGAACAATGAGCAGTTCTTC
V gene: TRBV19; clone size: .; J gene: TRBJ1-4; D gene: TRBD1; CDR3 protein: CASSLTGIEKLFF; CDR3 DNA: TGTGCCAGTAGTTTGACAGGGATAGAAAAACTGTTTTTT
V gene: TRBV30; clone size: many; J gene: TRBJ2-7; D gene: TRBD2; CDR3 protein: CAWHTSGTGEQYF; CDR3 DNA: TGTGCCTGGCACACTAGCGGGACAGGCGAGCAGTACTTC
V gene: TRBV6-1; clone size: many; J gene: TRBJ2-5; D gene: TRBD2; CDR3 protein: CASSEGTSGRFGTQYF; CDR3 DNA: TGTGCCAGCAGTGAAGGGACTAGCGGGAGATTTGGGACCCAGTACTTC
V gene: TRBV6-2/TRBV6-3; clone size: few; J gene: TRBJ2-5; D gene: TRBD1; CDR3 protein: CASRTGTETQYF; CDR3 DNA: TGTGCCAGCAGGACAGGGACCGAGACCCAGTACTTC
V gene: TRBV20-1; clone size: .; J gene: TRBJ2-5; D gene: .; CDR3 protein: CSASGGAETQYF; CDR3 DNA: TGCAGTGCTAGTGGGGGGGCGGAGACCCAGTACTTC
V gene: TRBV30; clone size: few; J gene: TRBJ2-2; D gene: TRBD2; CDR3 protein: CAWSVALAGAGELFF; CDR3 DNA: TGTGCCTGGAGTGTAGCGCTAGCGGGAGCCGGGGAGCTGTTTTTT
V gene: TRBV4-1; clone size: .; J gene: TRBJ2-7; D gene: .; CDR3 protein: CASSHNGASGPRGRVSYEQYF; CDR3 DNA: TGCGCCAGCAGCCATAACGGGGCTAGCGGCCCCAGGGGGCGGGTCTCCTACGAGCAGTACTTC
V gene: TRBV20-1; clone size: many; J gene: TRBJ2-3; D gene: .; CDR3 protein: CSAPSPRGSGYTQYF; CDR3 DNA: TGCAGTGCTCCCTCCCCCAGGGGTTCTGGCTATACGCAGTATTTT
V gene: TRBV3-1; clone size: many; J gene: TRBJ2-7; D gene: .; CDR3 protein: CASSRQNEQYF; CDR3 DNA: TGTGCCAGCAGCCGGCAAAACGAGCAGTACTTC
V gene: TRBV14; clone size: many; J gene: TRBJ2-3; D gene: TRBD2; CDR3 protein: CASRRGLAGVRTDTQYF; CDR3 DNA: TGTGCCAGCAGGAGGGGGCTAGCGGGAGTCCGCACAGATACGCAGTATTTT
V gene: TRBV5-4; clone size: .; J gene: TRBJ2-1; D gene: TRBD2; CDR3 protein: CASSFLGGGWNEQFF; CDR3 DNA: TGTGCCAGCAGCTTCTTGGGGGGGGGGTGGAATGAGCAGTTCTTC
V gene: TRBV24-1; clone size: .; J gene: TRBJ2-2; D gene: TRBD2; CDR3 protein: CATSRTSGRGNTGELFF; CDR3 DNA: TGTGCCACCTCTCGGACTAGCGGGAGGGGGAACACCGGGGAGCTGTTTTTT
V gene: TRBV20-1; clone size: .; J gene: TRBJ2-6; D gene: .; CDR3 protein: CSARGGSGANVLTF; CDR3 DNA: TGCAGTGCTAGAGGGGGTTCTGGGGCCAACGTCCTGACTTTC
V gene: TRBV6-1; clone size: few; J gene: TRBJ1-5; D gene: .; CDR3 protein: CASSEFNQPQHF; CDR3 DNA: TGTGCCAGCAGTGAATTCAATCAGCCCCAGCATTTT
V gene: TRBV3-1; clone size: few; J gene: TRBJ2-7; D gene: TRBD2; CDR3 protein: CASSPGLLAGVSAYEQYF; CDR3 DNA: TGTGCCAGCAGTCCCGGCTTACTAGCGGGAGTGTCGGCCTACGAGCAGTACTTC
V gene: TRBV20-1; clone size: .; J gene: TRBJ2-1; D gene: TRBD2; CDR3 protein: CSAPGTSGREEQFF; CDR3 DNA: TGCAGTGCGCCCGGGACTAGCGGGAGGGAGGAGCAGTTCTTC
V gene: TRBV6-2/TRBV6-3; clone size: .; J gene: TRBJ2-5; D gene: TRBD1; CDR3 protein: CASSYPTGGKETQYF; CDR3 DNA: TGTGCCAGCAGTTATCCCACAGGGGGTAAAGAGACCCAGTACTTC
V gene: TRBV15; clone size: .; J gene: TRBJ2-5; D gene: .; CDR3 protein: CATSKEATGETQYF; CDR3 DNA: TGTGCCACCAGCAAGGAGGCAACCGGGGAGACCCAGTACTTC
V gene: TRBV10-1; clone size: .; J gene: TRBJ2-1; D gene: .; CDR3 protein: CASSEAGTQQFF; CDR3 DNA: TGCGCCAGCAGTGAAGCCGGGACTCAGCAGTTCTTC
V gene: TRBV7-2; clone size: many; J gene: TRBJ2-2; D gene: .; CDR3 protein: CASTKRVGGPANTGELFF; CDR3 DNA: TGTGCCAGCACCAAAAGGGTTGGAGGACCGGCGAACACCGGGGAGCTGTTTTTT
V gene: TRBV6-1; clone size: .; J gene: TRBJ1-2; D gene: .; CDR3 protein: CASSEGVVGWDGYTF; CDR3 DNA: TGTGCCAGCAGTGAGGGAGTGGTAGGGTGGGATGGCTACACCTTC
V gene: TRBV15; clone size: .; J gene: TRBJ2-2; D gene: .; CDR3 protein: CATSRDRGELFF; CDR3 DNA: TGTGCCACCAGCAGAGACCGGGGGGAGCTGTTTTTT
V gene: TRBV29-1; clone size: .; J gene: TRBJ1-1; D gene: .; CDR3 protein: CSVDGQLNTEAFF; CDR3 DNA: TGCAGCGTTGACGGGCAGTTGAACACTGAAGCTTTCTTT
V gene: TRBV29-1; clone size: few; J gene: TRBJ1-2; D gene: TRBD1; CDR3 protein: CSVQITGGSNYGYTF; CDR3 DNA: TGCAGCGTCCAAATAACAGGGGGCAGTAACTATGGCTACACCTTC
V gene: TRBV20-1; clone size: many; J gene: TRBJ1-1; D gene: TRBD1; CDR3 protein: CSPRDRGLNTEAFF; CDR3 DNA: TGCAGTCCCCGGGACAGGGGGTTGAACACTGAAGCTTTCTTT
V gene: TRBV3-1; clone size: .; J gene: TRBJ2-3; D gene: .; CDR3 protein: CASSHRTIGLGGTDTQYF; CDR3 DNA: TGTGCCAGCAGCCACAGGACTATCGGGCTCGGAGGCACAGATACGCAGTATTTT
V gene: TRBV2; clone size: many; J gene: TRBJ2-5; D gene: TRBD2; CDR3 protein: CASRGLAGETQYF; CDR3 DNA: TGTGCCAGCAGGGGACTAGCGGGAGAGACCCAGTACTTC
V gene: TRBV2; clone size: many; J gene: TRBJ1-1; D gene: TRBD1; CDR3 protein: CASRGTGGGTEAFF; CDR3 DNA: TGTGCCAGCAGGGGGACAGGGGGCGGCACTGAAGCTTTCTTT
V gene: TRBV5-1; clone size: .; J gene: TRBJ2-1; D gene: .; CDR3 protein: CASSLGFSGFEQFF; CDR3 DNA: TGCGCCAGCAGCTTGGGATTTTCAGGGTTTGAGCAGTTCTTC
V gene: TRBV20-1; clone size: .; J gene: TRBJ2-7; D gene: .; CDR3 protein: CSARETSVEQYF; CDR3 DNA: TGCAGTGCTAGAGAGACATCGGTCGAGCAGTACTTC
V gene: TRBV24-1; clone size: .; J gene: TRBJ1-2; D gene: TRBD1; CDR3 protein: CATRIEPGQGIWDYGYTF; CDR3 DNA: TGTGCCACCAGAATAGAACCGGGACAGGGCATTTGGGACTATGGCTACACCTTC
V gene: TRBV19; clone size: few; J gene: TRBJ2-2; D gene: TRBD2; CDR3 protein: CASSAAAGTSPGELFF; CDR3 DNA: TGTGCCAGTAGTGCGGCAGCCGGGACTAGTCCCGGGGAGCTGTTTTTT
V gene: TRBV20-1; clone size: many; J gene: TRBJ2-7; D gene: .; CDR3 protein: CSALEGAYEQYF; CDR3 DNA: TGCAGTGCCCTAGAGGGGGCCTACGAGCAGTACTTC
V gene: TRBV29-1; clone size: .; J gene: TRBJ1-5; D gene: .; CDR3 protein: CSVKVEINQPQHF; CDR3 DNA: TGCAGCGTCAAGGTGGAGATAAATCAGCCCCAGCATTTT
V gene: TRBV19; clone size: .; J gene: TRBJ2-7; D gene: TRBD2; CDR3 protein: CASSIAAGPSYEQYF; CDR3 DNA: TGTGCCAGTAGTATCGCAGCGGGACCCTCCTACGAGCAGTACTTC
V gene: TRBV12-3/TRBV12-4; clone size: many; J gene: TRBJ1-5; D gene: .; CDR3 protein: CASSFVGWGAVTQPQHF; CDR3 DNA: TGTGCCAGCAGTTTCGTCGGATGGGGGGCCGTAACTCAGCCCCAGCATTTT
V gene: TRBV30; clone size: many; J gene: TRBJ2-1; D gene: .; CDR3 protein: CAWNRQTHNEQFF; CDR3 DNA: TGTGCCTGGAACCGGCAGACCCACAATGAGCAGTTCTTC
V gene: TRBV12-3/TRBV12-4; clone size: few; J gene: TRBJ1-6; D gene: .; CDR3 protein: CASSFEGPGDSPLHF; CDR3 DNA: TGTGCCAGCAGTTTTGAGGGTCCGGGGGATTCACCCCTCCACTTT
V gene: TRBV12-3/TRBV12-4; clone size: many; J gene: TRBJ2-7; D gene: TRBD2; CDR3 protein: CASSFGASGTYEQYF; CDR3 DNA: TGTGCCAGCAGTTTTGGGGCTAGCGGGACCTACGAGCAGTACTTC
V gene: TRBV7-9; clone size: many; J gene: TRBJ2-7; D gene: TRBD2; CDR3 protein: CASSPGEGGVREQYF; CDR3 DNA: TGTGCCAGCAGCCCGGGGGAGGGAGGAGTGCGCGAGCAGTACTTC
V gene: TRBV19; clone size: .; J gene: TRBJ1-3; D gene: .; CDR3 protein: CASRPWVSGNTIYF; CDR3 DNA: TGTGCCAGTAGACCGTGGGTCTCTGGAAACACCATATATTTT
V gene: TRBV6-1; clone size: many; J gene: TRBJ2-5; D gene: TRBD2; CDR3 protein: CASTREGGRQETQYF; CDR3 DNA: TGTGCCAGCACTCGGGAGGGAGGGCGCCAAGAGACCCAGTACTTC
V gene: TRBV5-4; clone size: .; J gene: TRBJ2-4; D gene: .; CDR3 protein: CASRPTGDNIQYF; CDR3 DNA: TGTGCCAGCAGACCAACAGGAGACAACATTCAGTACTTC
V gene: TRBV12-3/TRBV12-4; clone size: many; J gene: TRBJ1-2; D gene: .; CDR3 protein: CASSLAHFYYGYTF; CDR3 DNA: TGTGCCAGCAGTTTAGCCCACTTTTACTATGGCTACACCTTC
V gene: TRBV10-1; clone size: many; J gene: TRBJ2-3; D gene: .; CDR3 protein: CASSTQRTDTQYF; CDR3 DNA: TGCGCCAGCAGTACACAACGCACAGATACGCAGTATTTT
V gene: TRBV9; clone size: few; J gene: TRBJ1-4; D gene: .; CDR3 protein: CASSVAPGGFGEKLFF; CDR3 DNA: TGTGCCAGCAGCGTAGCCCCGGGGGGCTTTGGGGAAAAACTGTTTTTT
V gene: TRBV18; clone size: many; J gene: TRBJ2-7; D gene: TRBD1; CDR3 protein: CASSPRDRHYEQYF; CDR3 DNA: TGTGCCAGCTCACCACGGGACAGGCACTACGAGCAGTACTTC
V gene: TRBV27; clone size: .; J gene: TRBJ2-1; D gene: TRBD2; CDR3 protein: CASSPSSGLAGGYNEQFF; CDR3 DNA: TGTGCCAGCAGCCCCTCAAGCGGATTAGCGGGAGGGTACAATGAGCAGTTCTTC